This T cell receptor (beta chain) came from a study of tumor-infiltrating lymphocytes in primary liver carcinoma. Scientists recovered RNA and DNA together from about 20-30 mg of unsorted bulk tissue. Making TCR beta cDNA involved around 500 ng total RNA and a constant-region primer. What produced the TCR beta libraries was three nested multiplex PCR rounds using slightly modified ARM-PCR. Amplification in the first two PCR rounds was performed using TRBV1-TRBV30 forward primers and a C-beta reverse primer for 10 cycles each. TCRdb used MiXCR to reprocess the multiplex PCR reads, holding one entry per CDR3 protein. The sample has under 200,000 distinct CDR3 sequences; 70% to 90% are singletons. This CDR3 has 12 amino acids. This clonotype was seen a few times. At one of its ends the junction is not consistent with the germline gene, which may arise from a read error.

The rearrangement joins TRBV12-3 or TRBV12-4 to TRBJ2-1; no clear D. This sequence originates from a man aged 35 to 55 with primary liver carcinoma and hepatitis B virus infection. Sequenced sample: tumor tissue from primary liver carcinoma. Here the CDR3 reads CASSLDNNEQSF. CDR3 DNA sequence: TGTGCCAGCAGTTTAGATAACAATGAGCAATCCTTC.